This TCR beta chain was retrieved from a study of cytomegalovirus exposure and HLA in healthy donors. This clone has only a few counts. As yet, its antigen is unknown. The study ran its PCR with 60 Vbeta and 13 Jbeta primers. Only in-frame clones appear in the TCRdb table, and some are missing; sequencing was by immunoSEQ multiplex PCR. The table records over 150,000 clones, about 80% of them present only once. Broader study findings: TCR beta sequences reportedly predicted most subjects' HLA-A and HLA-B alleles accurately. In a later analysis, several top co-occurrence clusters appeared linked to parvovirus B19, influenza, CMV and Epstein-Barr virus.

The V and J ends lost 2 bases and 2 bases respectively, with 13 bases between them. CDR1 is WNHNN and CDR2 is SYGVQD in the germline V gene (reference sequence). The CDR3 length is 16 residues. The source material was PBMCs. The chain combines TRBV10-1 with TRBJ2-1, with a tentative D call TRBD1 (5 bases). The clonotype comes from a man younger than 30 in good health and CMV-seropositive. The CDR3 loop reads CASSEKGMGTYNEQFF. The CDR3 region has the DNA TGCGCCAGCAGTGAGAAGGGGATGGGCACCTACAATGAGCAGTTCTTC.